These 29 T cell receptor beta chains were sequenced from one sample in a study of cytomegalovirus exposure and HLA in healthy donors. Profiling relied on immunoSEQ multiplex PCR, and the TCRdb table lists in-frame clones only, not all of them. The table has some 190,000 clones, 86% seen once. Material for sequencing was PBMCs. The origin of the receptors is a young man in good health and CMV-seropositive.

The chain uses TRBV9 and TRBJ2-3, with no clear D. From germline, CDR1 is SGDLS and CDR2 YYNGEE. The CDR3 contains 11 residues. The germline V and J ends were trimmed by 3 bases and 4 bases, with 3 bases remaining between them. CDR3 amino acids: CASSEADTQYF. CDR3 nucleotide sequence: TGTGCCAGCAGCGAGGCAGATACGCAGTATTTT.

V and J are TRBV15 and TRBJ2-7; 10 bases align to TRBD1. Germline V gene data show CDR1 as LNHNV and CDR2 as YYDKDF (reference sequence). V was clipped by 1 base and J by 0 bases; unmatched bases: 9. There are 18 residues in the CDR3. The CDR3 DNA is TGTGCCACCAGCAGAGTCCGGGACAGGGGAAGGAGCTCCTACGAGCAGTACTTC. Its translation is CATSRVRDRGRSSYEQYF.

This clone was observed a single time. The V call is TRBV7-2, the J call TRBJ2-1; 11 bases map to TRBD2. This CDR3 has 16 amino acids. Germline V gives CDR1 SGHTA, CDR2 FQGNSA. Trimming removed 2 bases from V and 8 bases from J; junction bases left unmatched: 8. The CDR3 sequence is CASSLPSSGRRDEQFF. The CDR3 region has the DNA TGTGCCAGCAGCTTACCCTCTAGCGGGAGGAGGGATGAGCAGTTCTTC.

The genes are TRBV27 and TRBJ2-5; the D call may be TRBD1 or TRBD2 (6 bases each). The CDR3 totals 11 residues. Germline lookup yields CDR1 MNHEY and CDR2 SMNVEV (reference sequence). V shed 7 bases and J shed 7 bases, with 10 bases lying between them. The CDR3 bases are TGTGCCAGCATGGAGGGGGGGACCCAGTACTTC. This sequence encodes CASMEGGTQYF.

The chain joins TRBV7-9 to TRBJ2-7; 14 bases fit TRBD2. Germline CDR1 and CDR2: SEHNR and FQNEAQ (reference sequence). Losses at the gene ends were 5 bases for V and 5 bases for J; bases not matched to a gene: 5. CDR3 length equals 15 residues. The CDR3 loop reads CASSRGTSGSHEQYF. The CDR3 nucleotides read TGTGCCAGCAGCCGTGGGACTAGCGGGAGCCACGAGCAGTACTTC. Combining the CDR3 with reference TRBV7-9 and TRBJ2-7 gives the whole variable domain DTGVSQNPRHKITKRGQNVTFRCDPISEHNRLYWYRQTLGQGPEFLTYFQNEAQLEKSRLLSDRFSAERPKGSFSTLEIQRTEQGDSAMYLCASSRGTSGSHEQYFGPGTRLTVT.

The gene calls are TRBV30 and TRBJ2-5; D call uncertain. The CDR3 consists of 11 residues. The V and J ends lost 0 bases and 2 bases respectively, with 1 base between them. Germline V gene lookup returns CDR1 GTSNPN and CDR2 SVGIG (reference sequence). CDR3 loop: CAWSVQETQYF. CDR3 DNA: TGTGCCTGGAGTGTACAAGAGACCCAGTACTTC.

The genes are TRBV12-1 and TRBJ2-4; whether TRBD1, the table's D call, matches the DNA was not checked. TRBV12-1 counts as a pseudogene. The CDR3 extends over 16 amino acids. In DNA, the CDR3 is TGTGCCAGCAGCCAGAATACACAGGAACACAAAAACATTCAGTACTTC. It is translated as CASSQNTQEHKNIQYF.

V and J are TRBV9 and TRBJ2-7; TRBD2 agrees at 11 bases. The J segment lost 5 bases and the V segment lost 2 bases, leaving 0 bases of the junction unmatched. Germline CDR1 reads SGDLS; CDR2 reads YYNGEE. The length of the CDR3 is 13 residues. The CDR3 DNA sequence: TGTGCCAGCAGCGTGACTAGCGGGAACGAGCAGTACTTC. Amino acids: CASSVTSGNEQYF.

The V and J genes are TRBV4-3 and TRBJ2-1; D unclear. From germline, CDR1 is LGHNA and CDR2 YSLEER. Trimming removed 0 bases at V and 0 bases at J, with 9 bases between. The CDR3 runs 16 residues. Written as DNA, the CDR3 is TGCGCCAGCAGCCAAGATCGATCCGTCTCCTACAATGAGCAGTTCTTC. It is translated as CASSQDRSVSYNEQFF.

This clone was recorded a few times. The chain has TRBV2 and TRBJ1-5, with D possibly matching TRBD1 (6 bases). This CDR3 has 14 amino acids. The V gene's germline CDR1 is SNHLY and CDR2 FYNNEI. V gave up 3 bases and J gave up 5 bases, with 11 bases separating them. DNA for the CDR3: TGTGCCAGCAGTGACAGGCAGGGGTATCAGCCCCAGCATTTT. Protein product: CASSDRQGYQPQHF.

About this clone itself: Other DNA sequences in this sample translate to the same CDR3. The chain carries TRBV7-2 and TRBJ2-7; 7 nucleotides agree with TRBD1. V shed 1 base and J 2 bases; nucleotides not matched to a gene: 2. The CDR3 runs to 14 residues. The germline V gene encodes CDR1 SGHTA and CDR2 FQGNSA. The CDR3 loop reads CASSLGTGAYEQYF. CDR3 in DNA: TGTGCCAGCAGCTTAGGGACAGGTGCCTACGAGCAGTACTTC.

This clone occurred a few times. At the DNA level, this CDR3 is encoded by other sequences in the same sample as well. The V call is TRBV4-1, the J call TRBJ1-5, with a tentative D call TRBD1 (5 bases). CDR3 size: 14 residues. Germline CDR1 MGHRA, CDR2 YSYEKL. Trimming left V 3 bases short and J 1 base short, with 7 bases between. The CDR3 spells CASSHRDSNQPQHF. CDR3 coding DNA: TGCGCCAGCAGCCATCGGGACAGCAATCAGCCCCAGCATTTT.

This clone was seen only a few times. The J gene is TRBJ1-2, the V gene TRBV6-5, with D possibly TRBD1 on 5 matching bases. Germline V lookup: CDR1 MNHEY, CDR2 SVGAGI. The V end was cut by 5 bases, the J end by 6 bases, with 10 bases between. This CDR3 is built from 12 residues. CDR3 residues: CASSRGIDGYTF. Here the CDR3 DNA reads TGTGCCAGCAGTAGGGGTATTGATGGCTACACCTTC.

The genes are TRBV7-9 and TRBJ1-2; TRBD1 agrees at 12 bases. The CDR3 consists of 15 residues. The V gene's germline CDR1 is SEHNR and CDR2 FQNEAQ (reference sequence). Trimming took 3 bases from V and 4 from J; bases not matched to a gene: 3. CDR3 in DNA: TGTGCCAGCAGCTTGGGACAGGGGGCGATCTATGGCTACACCTTC. As protein: CASSLGQGAIYGYTF.

The chain links TRBV5-6 to TRBJ2-5; D is perhaps TRBD1 (6 bases). The CDR3 is 13 amino acids. Trimming cost V 4 bases and J 5 bases, with 12 bases left between them. From germline, CDR1 is SGHDT and CDR2 YYEEEE. The CDR3 is CASSTRGLETQYF. The CDR3 DNA reads as TGTGCCAGCAGCACCAGGGGCTTGGAGACCCAGTACTTC.

The rearrangement links TRBV18 to TRBJ1-2, with a tentative D call TRBD1 (5 bases). This CDR3 comprises 16 residues. Germline V gene data show CDR1 as KGHSH and CDR2 as LQKENI. Deletions cut 6 bases from V and 4 bases from J, with 21 bases between. The chain's CDR3 is CASSPRREGPRYGYTF. The CDR3 DNA is TGTGCCAGCTCCCCCCGACGGGAGGGGCCCCGCTATGGCTACACCTTC.

V is TRBV5-1 and J is TRBJ1-6; D is unresolved. Germline values: CDR1 SGHRS, CDR2 YFSETQ. The length of the CDR3 is 18 residues. V was cut by 4 bases and J by 2 bases, with 19 bases left in between. The DNA of the CDR3 is TGCGCCAGCAGCCCGGGTTGGCCTACCGATACCTATAATTCACCCCTCCACTTT. Translated: CASSPGWPTDTYNSPLHF.

V gene TRBV5-1 combines with J gene TRBJ1-2; no definite D call. The V end was cut by 2 bases, the J end by 2 bases, with 16 bases between. This CDR3 has 16 residues. CDR1 SGHRS and CDR2 YFSETQ come from the germline V gene. The CDR3, as DNA: TGCGCCAGCAGCTTAAACCCCGCGGAAGCGAACTATGGCTACACCTTC. It encodes CASSLNPAEANYGYTF. Combining the CDR3 with reference TRBV5-1 and TRBJ1-2 gives the whole variable domain KAGVTQTPRYLIKTRGQQVTLSCSPISGHRSVSWYQQTPGQGLQFLFEYFSETQRNKGNFPGRFSGRQFSNSRSEMNVSTLELGDSALYLCASSLNPAEANYGYTFGSGTRLTVV.

The sample holds a few counts of this clone. The V and J genes are TRBV6-4 and TRBJ1-5; D gene ambiguous. The V gene lost 4 bases and the J gene lost 4 bases, with 8 bases spanning the gap. CDR3 length: 13 residues. The V gene's germline CDR1 is MRHNA and CDR2 SNTAGT. CDR3 sequence reads: CASSGELNQPQHF. CDR3 DNA sequence: TGTGCCAGCAGTGGGGAGCTAAATCAGCCCCAGCATTTT.

The CDR3 nucleotides are TGTGCCAGCAGCTCTTTCAATCAGCCCCAGCATTTT. This gives the protein CASSSFNQPQHF. The rearrangement uses TRBV5-6 and TRBJ1-5; D gene uncertain. CDR1 SGHDT and CDR2 YYEEEE come from the germline V gene. With 3 bases removed from V and 3 bases from J, the gap between germline ends came to 4 bases. This CDR3 comprises 12 residues.

V and J are TRBV6-1 and TRBJ1-2; the D gene is possibly TRBD1 (5 bases). The V gene's germline CDR1 is MNHNS and CDR2 SASEGT. This CDR3 spans 13 amino acids. Trimming pared 3 bases from V and 8 bases from J, leaving 13 bases between. The CDR3 loop reads CASSDGGLGGYTF. Here the CDR3 DNA reads TGTGCCAGCAGTGACGGGGGGTTAGGCGGCTACACCTTC.

DNA of the CDR3: TGTGCCAGCAGCTGGCGGACTAGCGGACAAGAGACCCAGTACTTC. This translates into CASSWRTSGQETQYF. The chain is built from TRBV5-4 and TRBJ2-5, with TRBD2 matching over 10 bases. V was pared by 3 bases and J by 2 bases, with 4 bases of the junction left unmatched. This CDR3 contains 15 residues. CDR1 is SGHNT, CDR2 YYREEE, per germline (reference sequence). The full variable domain, completed using reference TRBV5-4 and TRBJ2-5, is ETGVTQSPTHLIKTRGQQVTLRCSSQSGHNTVSWYQQALGQGPQFIFQYYREEENGRGNFPPRFSGLQFPNYSSELNVNALELDDSALYLCASSWRTSGQETQYFGPGTRLLVL.

The genes are TRBV28 and TRBJ2-7; TRBD2 might be the D (5 bases). Trimming cost V 3 bases and J 3 bases, with 9 bases left between them. The CDR3 contains 13 residues. CDR1 MDHEN and CDR2 SYDVKM come from the germline V gene. The CDR3 protein is CASSLLRDYEQYF. CDR3 nucleotides: TGTGCCAGCAGTTTGCTCCGGGACTACGAGCAGTACTTC.

The chain has TRBV5-6 and TRBJ1-2, with a possible D match to TRBD1 (6 bases). CDR1 is SGHDT and CDR2 is YYEEEE in the germline V gene. V was shortened by 0 bases and J by 0 bases, with 12 bases between the two germline ends. CDR3 length: 16 residues. Here the CDR3 DNA reads TGTGCCAGCAGCTTGGCCTGGACAGCATCTAACTATGGCTACACCTTC. It specifies CASSLAWTASNYGYTF.

V usage is TRBV11-2 and J usage is TRBJ1-1; tentatively, D is TRBD1 (6 bases). This CDR3 contains 13 residues. V was trimmed by 2 bases and J by 11 bases, leaving 15 bases between them. The germline gives CDR1 SGHAT, CDR2 FQNNGV. The CDR3 DNA sequence: TGTGCCAGCAGCTTACTGGGGGCCGTTCCGGCTTTCTTT. This sequence encodes CASSLLGAVPAFF.

The chain is built from TRBV7-6 and TRBJ2-1; 12 bases match TRBD2. This CDR3 is 18 amino acids long. In germline, CDR1 is SGHVS, CDR2 FNYEAQ. The V segment lost 1 base and the J segment 2 bases; nucleotides outside the gene matches: 6. This CDR3 is CASSLGGLAGGPYNEQFF. The CDR3 region has the DNA TGTGCCAGCAGCTTAGGGGGGCTAGCGGGAGGGCCCTACAATGAGCAGTTCTTC.

The CDR3 bases are TGTGCCAGCAGTGACTGGCAGCAGTACTTC. Translated: CASSDWQQYF. This sequence joins TRBV25-1 and TRBJ2-7; D unclear. CDR3 size: 10 residues. The germline CDR1 and CDR2 sequences are MGHDK and SYGVNS. With 3 bases removed from V and 8 bases from J, the gap between germline ends came to 5 bases.

The chain joins TRBV2 to TRBJ1-1, with D hard to call. The CDR3 length is 13 residues. CDR1 and CDR2 (germline): SNHLY, FYNNEI. V dropped 7 bases and J dropped 3 bases, with 12 bases sitting between them. This chain's CDR3 is CASTRPGYTEAFF. In DNA form, the CDR3 reads TGTGCCAGCACCCGACCGGGGTACACTGAAGCTTTCTTT.

The rearrangement uses TRBV4-3 and TRBJ2-2; 9 nucleotides match TRBD1. Losses at the gene ends were 2 bases for V and 2 bases for J; bases not matched to a gene: 3. Germline assignment: CDR1 LGHNA and CDR2 YSLEER. CDR3 length: 16 residues. The CDR3 protein is CASSQMTGGNTGELFF. The DNA for the CDR3 is TGCGCCAGCAGCCAAATGACAGGGGGAAACACCGGGGAGCTGTTTTTT.